The T cell receptor beta chain described here comes from a study of blood T cell repertoires in COVID-19. Across the whole study: Specimens from acute and convalescent COVID-19 originated in the United States, Italy and Spain. The cDNA or gDNA used as material had been derived from T cells, B-cell-depleted T cells, or PBMCs.

Original handling: Nucleated cell counts were estimated from reference gene primer amplification. Profiled with immunoSEQ multiplex PCR; TCRdb holds only in-frame clones, not every one. V and J calls and clone size come straight from that table; D and trimming were deduced from the DNA. The sample includes 130,000 to 150,000 clones, roughly nine tenths seen only once; the top ten take around 1.5%. The CDR3 is 12 amino acids. The V gene's germline CDR1 is SQVTM and CDR2 ANQGSEA. The V end was cut by 6 bases, the J end by 3 bases, with 9 bases between. The rearrangement joins TRBV29-1 to TRBJ1-3, with a weak D call TRBD1 (5 bases). The TCR was taken from a human donor in a cohort sampled during active COVID-19. The sample taken for sequencing was peripheral blood. CDR3 in DNA: TGCAGCGTGGGGACTGGTGGAAACACCATATATTTT. Amino acids: CSVGTGGNTIYF.